This T cell receptor beta chain was captured in a study of vaccination and CD4 T cells after COVID-19. Study-level background: A median of about 100 days (range 35 to 161) separated diagnosis from post-COVID sampling.

CD4+ T cells that had been cultured provided DNA sequenced with the Oncomine TCR Beta short-read assay. Genomic DNA was taken out of cultured CD4+ T cells by extraction. TCRdb processed the PCR reads anew with MiXCR; each CDR3 protein has one entry. The sample gives some 13,000 distinct CDR3 sequences, 50% of which show up once; 10% to 15% is in the top ten. The germline V gene has CDR1 MNHEY and CDR2 SVGAGI. This CDR3 spans 15 amino acids. The V end was cut by 4 bases, the J end by 4 bases, with 15 bases between. Study-level results: It was found that, in convalescent patients, 304 of 307 vaccine-specific clones were spike mono-reactive.

Treatment here: roughly 10-day PBMC culture with coronavirus spike peptide pools or control peptides (ViraFEST assay). Under the ViraFEST approach, antigen-specific T cells were expanded with peptide pools and TCRs subsequently sequenced. This clonotype was observed a few times. Its antigen is not known. Material for sequencing was CD4+ T cells from blood, cultured in vitro. The gene calls are TRBV6-5 and TRBJ2-3, with D possibly being TRBD2 (6 bases). The receptor was isolated from a human donor who had recovered from COVID-19. CDR3 DNA sequence: TGTGCCAGCAGTTCAGGGCGGGGCGGTGCAGATACGCAGTATTTT. Translated: CASSSGRGGADTQYF.